This T cell receptor (beta chain) came from a study of type 1 regulatory T cells. Study-wide findings and caveats: Compared with non-Tr1 cells, Tr1 cells showed a narrower TCR repertoire.

This clonotype was picked up a small number of times. Its target is unknown. J gave up 8 bases and V 4 bases, and 12 bases lay outside the gene matches. The CDR3 extends over 17 amino acids. Germline V CDR1 and CDR2: SGHRS, YFSETQ. TCRdb re-analysed the reads in MiXCR, keeping a single row per CDR3 protein. The sample lists tens of thousands of distinct CDR3 sequences; around 20% were seen once. This chain links TRBV5-1 with TRBJ2-1, with 13 bases aligning to TRBD2. The receptor's source is a human donor in good health. The sample comprised cultured type 1 regulatory T (Tr1) cells, either the whole culture or a sorted fraction (not recorded which). The CDR3 reads CASSPRTSGRGLDEQFF. The CDR3 DNA is TGCGCCAGCAGCCCCCGGACTAGCGGGAGAGGTCTGGATGAGCAGTTCTTC.